A selection of T cell receptor beta chains follows, all from one sample in a study of chemoradiotherapy in HPV16-positive cancers. Profiled with immunoSEQ multiplex PCR; TCRdb holds only in-frame clones, not every one. Counted here are around 33,000 clones, around 88% occurring once; the ten biggest clones make up about 5%. Sequencing was performed on blood, taken from a patient who underwent chemoradiotherapy. These receptors all come from a human donor with HPV-associated anogenital cancer. The CDR3 runs from the conserved cysteine through the conserved F or W. Fields, in order: J gene, CDR3 length, clone size, D gene, V gene, CDR3 DNA, CDR3 protein. The D gene is left open where the match is weak. Rows may omit the clone size; those that give it use once, few, many or a size class.

>TRBJ2-1|13|NA|NA|TRBV11-1
TGTGCCAGCAGCTTAGCGAAGGGGCTTAAGCAGTTCTTC
CASSLAKGLKQFF
>TRBJ1-6|17|NA|NA|TRBV28
TGTGCCAGCAGTTTATCGGGCACTTCCTTCCTTAATTCACCCCTCCACTTT
CASSLSGTSFLNSPLHF
>TRBJ1-1|14|NA|NA|TRBV5-1
TGCGCCAGCAGCTTGATCGTATTAGGGGCTGAAGCTTTCTTT
CASSLIVLGAEAFF
>TRBJ2-3|14|NA|TRBD2|TRBV5-1
TGCGCCAGCAGCTTGAGCGGGACTACAGATACGCAGTATTTT
CASSLSGTTDTQYF
>TRBJ1-1|13|NA|NA|TRBV16
TGTGCCAGCAGCCAATCGCGGGGCACTGAAGCTTTCTTT
CASSQSRGTEAFF
>TRBJ1-4|12|few|NA|TRBV7-9
TGTGCCAGCAGCCGGGACACCGAAAAACTGTTTTTT
CASSRDTEKLFF
>TRBJ1-1|14|NA|NA|TRBV6-5
TGTGCCAGCAGTTGGGACCTTATGAACACTGAAGCTTTCTTT
CASSWDLMNTEAFF
>TRBJ1-1|13|NA|NA|TRBV6-5
TGTGCCAGCATGCAGGGACCGAACACTGAAGCTTTCTTT
CASMQGPNTEAFF
>TRBJ1-1|15|NA|TRBD1|TRBV28
TGTGCCAGCAGCCCGACAGGGACTAAGGGCACTGAAGCTTTCTTT
CASSPTGTKGTEAFF
>TRBJ2-3|17|NA|TRBD2|TRBV14
TGTGCCAGCAGCCAATATTTGCTAGCGGCCTACACAGATACGCAGTATTTT
CASSQYLLAAYTDTQYF
>TRBJ2-3|15|once|TRBD2|TRBV10-2
TGCGCCAGCAAATTAGCGGGACTGGGGACAGATACGCAGTATTTT
CASKLAGLGTDTQYF
>TRBJ2-1|12|few|NA|TRBV6-6
TGTGCCAGCAGTCCCACGGGGGGCGAGCAGTTCTTC
CASSPTGGEQFF
>TRBJ2-3|15|NA|NA|TRBV11-3
TGTGCCAGCAGCCGAGGTGACAGGCCCACAGATACGCAGTATTTT
CASSRGDRPTDTQYF
>TRBJ2-2|15|NA|TRBD2|TRBV6-6
TGTGCCAGCAGATCTAGCGGGAGCCGGACCGGGGAGCTGTTTTTT
CASRSSGSRTGELFF
>TRBJ2-1|16|NA|TRBD2|TRBV19
TGTGCCAGTAGTCTCAGCGGGAGGCCCCCCTACAATGAGCAGTTCTTC
CASSLSGRPPYNEQFF
>TRBJ2-5|16|NA|TRBD2|TRBV2
TGTGCCAGCAGTGACCTGACTAGCGGGGGGGCAGAGACCCAGTACTTC
CASSDLTSGGAETQYF
>TRBJ2-3|16|NA|NA|TRBV5-1
TGCGCCAGCAGCTTGGAGGGCAGGTACTCCACAGATACGCAGTATTTT
CASSLEGRYSTDTQYF
>TRBJ2-7|12|NA|NA|TRBV27
TGTGCCAGCAGTCCTAGCTCCTACGAGCAGTACTTC
CASSPSSYEQYF
>TRBJ2-5|14|NA|NA|TRBV5-6
TGTGCCAGCAGCTTGCCCCAGGGGCAAGAGACCCAGTACTTC
CASSLPQGQETQYF
>TRBJ1-2|13|NA|TRBD1|TRBV5-1
TGCGCCAGCAGCTTGGAAGGGGGCAGTGGCTACACCTTC
CASSLEGGSGYTF
>TRBJ1-1|12|NA|NA|TRBV6-1
TGTGCCAGCAGTGAAGATGGGACTGAAGCTTTCTTT
CASSEDGTEAFF
>TRBJ1-2|15|NA|NA|TRBV25-1
TGTGCCAGCAGTGAATCGACGACAGTGAACTATGGCTACACCTTC
CASSESTTVNYGYTF
>TRBJ1-1|17|once|TRBD1|TRBV10-3
TGTGCCATCAGTGAGTTAGACCGGGACAGGGAGAACACTGAAGCTTTCTTT
CAISELDRDRENTEAFF
>TRBJ2-1|14|NA|TRBD2|TRBV10-2
TGCGCCAGCAGCGCCGGGGGGGGCAGCGATGAGCAGTTCTTC
CASSAGGGSDEQFF
>TRBJ1-5|15|NA|TRBD1|TRBV5-1
TGCGCCAGCAGATTCGGGACAGGGTTGGATCAGCCCCAGCATTTT
CASRFGTGLDQPQHF
>TRBJ2-4|16|NA|NA|TRBV10-1
TGCGCCAGCAGTGAGTCTCGTTTCGGGGTAGGGGACATTCAGTACTTC
CASSESRFGVGDIQYF
>TRBJ2-7|14|NA|NA|TRBV28
TGTGCCAGCAGTTTCGGGGCCTTAACCTACGAGCAGTACTTC
CASSFGALTYEQYF